Following are 15 T cell receptor beta chains from one sample sequenced in a study of blood T cell repertoires in COVID-19. Profiled with immunoSEQ multiplex PCR; TCRdb holds only in-frame clones, not every one. The table has over 40,000 clones, 75% to 90% seen once; the top ten hold about 7.2%. The sequenced material came from peripheral blood. The receptor source for this set is a man aged 60 to 69 with active COVID-19.

The CDR3 sequence is CATSDLRGLMETQYF. CDR3 DNA sequence: TGTGCCACCAGTGATTTGAGGGGTTTAATGGAGACCCAGTACTTC. J is TRBJ2-5 and V is TRBV24-1; D possibly corresponds to TRBD1 (5 bases). CDR3 size: 15 residues. Germline V gives CDR1 KGHDR, CDR2 SFDVKD. The V end was cut by 0 bases, the J end by 5 bases, with 12 bases between.

The J gene is TRBJ2-3, the V gene TRBV19, with D tentatively TRBD2 (6 bases). The CDR3 length is 16 residues. Germline CDR1 reads LNHDA; CDR2 reads SQIVND (reference sequence). Between the trimmed V and J ends, which lost 5 bases and 0 bases, there was a span of 15 bases. The CDR3 coding sequence is TGTGCCAGTAGTGCCCCTCGGGGAGGTAGCACAGATACGCAGTATTTT. It is translated as CASSAPRGGSTDTQYF.

J is TRBJ1-5 and V is TRBV11-2, with 7 bases fitting TRBD1. Germline V CDR1 and CDR2: SGHAT, FQNNGV. V was clipped by 1 base and J by 9 bases; unmatched bases: 6. The CDR3 is 14 residues long. CDR3 protein: CASSLGQGGWPQHF. CDR3 DNA: TGTGCCAGCAGCTTAGGGCAGGGGGGTTGGCCCCAGCATTTT.

This clone appeared once. The V gene is TRBV6-2 or TRBV6-3, the J gene TRBJ2-1; TRBD2 agrees at 14 bases. Germline loops: CDR1 MNHEY, CDR2 SVGEGT. This CDR3 comprises 20 residues. The ends lost 4 bases at V and 0 bases at J; junction bases unmatched: 11. The CDR3 loop is CASSSETGLAGEFSYNEQFF. The CDR3 nucleotides read TGTGCCAGCAGTTCGGAGACGGGACTAGCGGGGGAATTCTCCTACAATGAGCAGTTCTTC.

The chain combines TRBV30 with TRBJ2-6; TRBD1 aligns across 10 bases. CDR1 is GTSNPN and CDR2 is SVGIG in the germline V gene (reference sequence). CDR3 length equals 16 residues. The junction had 1 base not matched to a gene; V was cut back by 0 bases and J by 2 bases. CDR3 sequence: CAWSVGTGAGANVLTF. The CDR3 DNA reads as TGTGCCTGGAGTGTAGGGACAGGGGCTGGGGCCAACGTCCTGACTTTC.

The rearrangement links TRBV24-1 to TRBJ2-2; no definite D call. V dropped 3 bases and J dropped 4 bases, with 11 bases sitting between them. The CDR3 is made up of 15 amino acids. Germline CDR1 is KGHDR and CDR2 is SFDVKD. CDR3 residues: CATSDPRRGTGELFF. The CDR3 coding sequence is TGTGCCACCAGTGATCCCAGAAGAGGCACCGGGGAGCTGTTTTTT.

This clone came up once. The chain joins TRBV4-1 to TRBJ1-4, with 10 bases lining up with TRBD1. Per germline, CDR1 MGHRA and CDR2 YSYEKL. The CDR3 extends over 13 amino acids. The V segment lost 4 bases and the J segment 12 bases; nucleotides outside the gene matches: 5. CDR3 in amino acids: CASSLDRGRQLFF. The CDR3 DNA is TGCGCCAGCAGCCTGGACAGGGGGAGGCAACTGTTTTTT.

The rearrangement uses TRBV7-9 and TRBJ1-2, with 10 bases aligning to TRBD1. CDR1 SEHNR and CDR2 FQNEAQ come from the germline V gene (reference sequence). The CDR3 spans 14 residues. Trimming removed 4 bases from V and 5 bases from J; junction bases left unmatched: 4. As DNA, the CDR3 is TGTGCCAGCAGCTCCGGACAGGGGGAATATGGCTACACCTTC. Protein product: CASSSGQGEYGYTF. Full variable domain (rest looked up from reference TRBV7-9 and TRBJ1-2): DTGVSQNPRHKITKRGQNVTFRCDPISEHNRLYWYRQTLGQGPEFLTYFQNEAQLEKSRLLSDRFSAERPKGSFSTLEIQRTEQGDSAMYLCASSSGQGEYGYTFGSGTRLTVV.

This chain uses TRBV5-1 with TRBJ1-2, with TRBD1 as a possible D gene (5 bases). Germline V gives CDR1 SGHRS, CDR2 YFSETQ. V lost 4 bases, J lost 8 bases, and 12 bases lay in between. The CDR3 runs 12 residues. CDR3 residues: CASSPGTFGYTF. CDR3 sequence (DNA): TGCGCCAGCAGCCCCGGGACTTTCGGCTACACCTTC.

The chain combines TRBV7-9 with TRBJ2-5; 8 bases line up with TRBD1. Trimming took 4 bases from V and 5 from J; bases not matched to a gene: 6. This CDR3 region has 14 residues. Germline V gene lookup returns CDR1 SEHNR and CDR2 FQNEAQ (reference sequence). CDR3 amino acids: CASSSTGEVETQYF. The CDR3 bases are TGTGCCAGCAGCTCGACAGGGGAAGTTGAGACCCAGTACTTC.

The V gene is TRBV28, the J gene TRBJ1-1; D call uncertain. This CDR3 is 12 amino acids long. The V end was cut by 4 bases, the J end by 10 bases, with 13 bases between. CDR1 is MDHEN and CDR2 is SYDVKM in the germline V gene. The CDR3 DNA sequence: TGTGCCAGCAGTTATTCTTTCCGGGGAGCTTTCTTT. Its protein is CASSYSFRGAFF.

This clone was seen only a few times. V gene TRBV15 combines with J gene TRBJ2-1, with 8 bases aligning to TRBD2. After removal of 0 bases from V and 4 bases from J, the junction contained 11 bases not matched to a gene. The CDR3 loop spans 18 amino acids. Germline V gene data show CDR1 as LNHNV and CDR2 as YYDKDF (reference sequence). DNA for the CDR3: TGTGCCACCAGCAGAGATTCGGGTAGCGGGACCTCATACAATGAGCAGTTCTTC. Translation: CATSRDSGSGTSYNEQFF.

The rearrangement links TRBV29-1 to TRBJ2-5; a possible D gene is TRBD2 (6 bases). The CDR3 contains 12 residues. Germline assignment: CDR1 SQVTM and CDR2 ANQGSEA. Trimming took 7 bases from V and 1 from J, leaving 10 bases between them. DNA of the CDR3: TGCAGCGCGAGGAGGGGCCAAGAGACCCAGTACTTC. Its protein is CSARRGQETQYF. Combining the CDR3 with reference TRBV29-1 and TRBJ2-5 gives the whole variable domain SAVISQKPSRDICQRGTSLTIQCQVDSQVTMMFWYRQQPGQSLTLIATANQGSEATYESGFVIDKFPISRPNLTFSTLTVSNMSPEDSSIYLCSARRGQETQYFGPGTRLLVL.

This chain uses TRBV19 with TRBJ1-1, with D possibly TRBD1 on 5 matching bases. The CDR3 runs to 13 residues. In germline, CDR1 is LNHDA, CDR2 SQIVND (reference sequence). Trimming left V 5 bases short and J 1 base short, with 8 bases between. In DNA form, the CDR3 reads TGTGCCAGTAGTGCCCAGGGGAACACTGAAGCTTTCTTT. It yields the protein CASSAQGNTEAFF.

V and J are TRBV2 and TRBJ2-7; the D gene is possibly TRBD2 (6 bases). Deletions cut 4 bases from V and 7 bases from J, with 11 bases between. The CDR3 length is 12 residues. Germline-derived CDR1 and CDR2 are SNHLY and FYNNEI. As DNA, the CDR3 is TGTGCCAGCAGTGGGGGGGTAGGGGAGCAGTACTTC. Translation gives CASSGGVGEQYF. The full variable domain, its missing parts supplied by reference TRBV2 and TRBJ2-7, is EPEVTQTPSHQVTQMGQEVILRCVPISNHLYFYWYRQILGQKVEFLVSFYNNEISEKSEIFDDQFSVERPDGSNFTLKIRSTKLEDSAMYFCASSGGVGEQYFGPGTRLTVT.